The sequence of this T cell receptor beta chain was determined in a study of blood T cell repertoires in COVID-19. The CDR3 runs 16 residues. The germline V gene encodes CDR1 SGHKS and CDR2 YYEKEE (reference sequence). Trimming left V 3 bases short and J 1 base short, with 14 bases between. The table came from immunoSEQ multiplex PCR; TCRdb's copy has only in-frame clones and leaves some out. The sample carries 350,000 to 550,000 clones, approximately 90% recorded once. Allocation to cohorts depended on clinical history reported by the participants. The specimen was PBMCs or T cells enriched from blood (not recorded which). The chain recombines TRBV5-5 with TRBJ1-5; a possible D gene is TRBD1 (6 bases). This receptor was obtained from a woman aged 18-29 years with acute COVID-19. CDR3 bases: TGTGCCAGCAGCTCCGGCGGGGGCGCGAGCAATCAGCCCCAGCATTTT. Translating it yields CASSSGGGASNQPQHF.